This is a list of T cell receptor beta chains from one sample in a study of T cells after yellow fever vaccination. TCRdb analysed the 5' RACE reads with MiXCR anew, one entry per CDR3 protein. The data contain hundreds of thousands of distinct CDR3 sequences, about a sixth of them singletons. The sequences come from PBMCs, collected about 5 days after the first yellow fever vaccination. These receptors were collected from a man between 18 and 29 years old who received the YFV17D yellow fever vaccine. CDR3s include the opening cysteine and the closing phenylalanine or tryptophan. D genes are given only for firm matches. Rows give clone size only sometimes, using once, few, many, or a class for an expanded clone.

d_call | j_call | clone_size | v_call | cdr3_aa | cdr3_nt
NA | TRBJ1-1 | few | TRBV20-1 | CSALEGDTEAFF | TGCAGTGCCCTTGAGGGGGACACTGAAGCTTTCTTT
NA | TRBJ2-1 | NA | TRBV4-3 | CASSYRPNEQFF | TGCGCCAGCAGCTATAGGCCCAATGAGCAGTTCTTC
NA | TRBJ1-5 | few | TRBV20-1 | CSATGAGDQPQHF | TGCAGTGCTACGGGGGCAGGGGATCAGCCCCAGCATTTT
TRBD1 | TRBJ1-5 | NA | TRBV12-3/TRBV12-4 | CASSSGQGRQPQHF | TGTGCCAGCAGTTCGGGACAGGGACGTCAGCCCCAGCATTTT
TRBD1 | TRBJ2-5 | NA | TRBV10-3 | CAISESRDRGQETQYF | TGTGCCATCAGTGAGTCGAGGGACAGGGGGCAGGAGACCCAGTACTTC
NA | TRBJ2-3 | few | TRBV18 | CASSLFETGGADTQYF | TGTGCCAGCTCACTTTTCGAGACCGGTGGGGCAGATACGCAGTATTTT
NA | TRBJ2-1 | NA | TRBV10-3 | CAISESQGRNNEQFF | TGTGCCATCAGTGAGTCACAGGGTAGGAACAATGAGCAGTTCTTC
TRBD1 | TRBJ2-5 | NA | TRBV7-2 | CASSPGQISPLYF | TGTGCCAGCAGCCCGGGACAGATCTCCCCCTTGTACTTC
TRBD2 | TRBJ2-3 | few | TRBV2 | CARPARGATDTQYF | TGTGCCCGACCCGCGCGGGGGGCCACAGATACGCAGTATTTT
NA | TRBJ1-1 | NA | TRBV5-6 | CASSLAGGRAFF | TGTGCCAGCAGCTTGGCCGGCGGGAGAGCTTTCTTT
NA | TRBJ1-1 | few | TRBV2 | CASSFSSWYTEAFF | TGTGCCAGCAGTTTCAGCTCGTGGTATACTGAAGCTTTCTTT
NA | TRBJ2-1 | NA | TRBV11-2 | CASGNNPGPQFF | TGTGCCAGCGGAAACAATCCGGGACCGCAGTTCTTC
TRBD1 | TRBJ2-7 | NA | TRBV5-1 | CASSSLAGTGYEQYF | TGCGCCAGCAGCTCGCTCGCCGGGACAGGGTACGAGCAGTACTTC
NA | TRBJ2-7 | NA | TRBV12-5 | CASGLVGVAYEQYF | TGTGCTAGTGGTTTGGTAGGGGTCGCCTACGAGCAGTACTTC
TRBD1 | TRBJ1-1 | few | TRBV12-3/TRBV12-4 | CASSFTGEVEAFF | TGTGCCAGCAGTTTTACAGGGGAAGTGGAAGCTTTCTTT
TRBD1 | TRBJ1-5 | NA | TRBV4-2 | CASSQDNRGFNQPQHF | TGTGCCAGCAGCCAAGATAACAGGGGATTTAATCAGCCCCAGCATTTT
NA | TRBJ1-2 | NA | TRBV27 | CASSLNAIVYGYTF | TGTGCCAGCAGTTTAAATGCTATAGTCTATGGCTACACCTTC
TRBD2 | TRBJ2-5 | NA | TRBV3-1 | CASSPPGGGWLETQYF | TGTGCCAGCAGCCCCCCCGGCGGGGGGTGGTTGGAGACCCAGTACTTC
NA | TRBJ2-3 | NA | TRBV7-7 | CASSSGVASGTDTQYF | TGTGCTAGCAGCTCGGGGGTGGCTAGCGGCACAGATACGCAGTATTTT
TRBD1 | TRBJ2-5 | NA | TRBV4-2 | CASSPVDRAETQYF | TGTGCCAGCAGCCCGGTAGACAGGGCAGAGACCCAGTACTTC
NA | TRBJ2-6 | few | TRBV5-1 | CATSRTAGANVLTF | TGCGCCACCTCCAGGACAGCTGGGGCCAACGTCCTGACTTTC
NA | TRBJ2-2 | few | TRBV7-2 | CASSLRLGRAGELFF | TGTGCCAGCAGCTTAAGACTCGGAAGGGCCGGGGAGCTGTTTTTT
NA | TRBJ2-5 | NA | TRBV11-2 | CASSLVSGMQKETQYF | TGTGCCAGCAGCTTGGTTAGCGGAATGCAGAAAGAGACCCAGTACTTC
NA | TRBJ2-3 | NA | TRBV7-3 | CASSLQGPLSTDTQYF | TGTGCCAGCAGCTTACAGGGCCCCCTCAGCACAGATACGCAGTATTTT
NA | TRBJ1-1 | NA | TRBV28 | CASIKGGNTEAFF | TGTGCCAGCATAAAGGGGGGAAACACTGAAGCTTTCTTT
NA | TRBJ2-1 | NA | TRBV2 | CASRRTGDSYNEQFF | TGTGCCAGCAGACGAACGGGGGACTCCTACAATGAGCAGTTCTTC
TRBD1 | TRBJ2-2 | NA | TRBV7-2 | CASSLAVTGVNTGELFF | TGTGCCAGCAGCTTAGCCGTGACAGGGGTTAACACCGGGGAGCTGTTTTTT
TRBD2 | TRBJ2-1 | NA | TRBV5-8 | CASSLARLANEQFF | TGTGCCAGCAGCTTGGCGAGACTAGCAAATGAGCAGTTCTTC
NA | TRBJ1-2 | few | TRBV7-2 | CASSFPAGKFNYGYTF | TGTGCCAGCAGTTTCCCGGCGGGTAAATTTAACTATGGCTACACCTTC
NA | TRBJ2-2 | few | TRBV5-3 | CARSLEAGELFF | TGTGCCAGAAGCTTGGAAGCCGGGGAGCTGTTTTTT
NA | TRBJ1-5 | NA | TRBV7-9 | CASSFSLGLDDQPQHF | TGTGCCAGCAGCTTCTCCCTGGGGCTCGACGATCAGCCCCAGCATTTT
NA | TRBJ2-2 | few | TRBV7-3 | CASSSESRGHTGELFF | TGTGCCAGCAGCTCTGAATCTCGAGGGCACACCGGGGAGCTGTTTTTT
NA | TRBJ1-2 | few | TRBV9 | CASSVEGKDYGYTF | TGTGCCAGCAGCGTAGAAGGGAAGGACTATGGCTACACCTTC